A selection of T cell receptor beta chains follows, all from one sample in a study of cytomegalovirus exposure and HLA in healthy donors. Assay: immunoSEQ multiplex PCR; the TCRdb copy retains only in-frame clones and omits some. Among about 200,000 clones listed, around 88% were seen once. The specimen was PBMCs. The receptors derive from a woman aged 18-29 years in good health and CMV-seronegative. Both conserved end residues are part of each CDR3.

TRBJ2-3 | TRBV5-6 | CASNAYRGRTDTQYF
TRBJ2-7 | TRBV28 | CASSRRSGVTGGTYEQYF
TRBJ2-2 | TRBV29-1 | CSSATGNTGELFF
TRBJ2-1 | TRBV27 | CASSLWGGVSGSVNEQFF
TRBJ2-1 | TRBV6-4 | CASSESGSGHNEQFF
TRBJ2-5 | TRBV27 | CASSFNRGLQETQYF
TRBJ2-7 | TRBV11-2 | CASSPRTGGYEQYF
TRBJ2-7 | TRBV11-2 | CASSLDLVSGTYEQYF
TRBJ2-2 | TRBV5-1 | CASSPLVGANTGELFF
TRBJ2-7 | TRBV7-9 | CASSLAGSDSYEQYF
TRBJ2-7 | TRBV10-3 | CAISERAGAGYEQYF
TRBJ1-1 | TRBV10-1 | CASSATGMNTEAFF
TRBJ1-2 | TRBV7-9 | CASSPPDRTYGYTF
TRBJ2-5 | TRBV25-1 | CASSEYFYKTKETQYF
TRBJ1-4 | TRBV15 | CATSRGTGQVGEKLFF
TRBJ2-4 | TRBV6-1 | CASSDGPLRGPKNIQYF
TRBJ2-1 | TRBV5-4 | CASTPPRGIGENEQFF
TRBJ2-2 | TRBV11-2 | CASSLESGGLLRFF
TRBJ2-3 | TRBV28 | CASSLSRLADHYF
TRBJ1-2 | TRBV4-1 | CASSPPTVANYGYTF
TRBJ2-2 | TRBV5-5 | CASSSNRVVTGELFF
TRBJ2-7 | TRBV28 | CASSTSGQGWYEQYF
TRBJ2-1 | TRBV27 | CASSAILAGEQFF
TRBJ2-1 | TRBV28 | CASSFGLAVHNEQFF
TRBJ2-5 | TRBV7-9 | CASRGSNQETQYF
TRBJ1-1 | TRBV30 | CAWKIQFTEAFF
TRBJ2-1 | TRBV21-1 | CASSKSGQPNEQFF
TRBJ2-7 | TRBV6-1 | CASSGGPFWGEQYF
TRBJ2-7 | TRBV7-2 | CASSYLAGTPYEQYF
TRBJ1-2 | TRBV30 | CAWSVRQDYGYTF
TRBJ1-2 | TRBV6-6 | CASSQDRSANYGYTF
TRBJ1-1 | TRBV9 | CASSGHAGEDTEAFF
TRBJ2-2 | TRBV9 | CASQPGANTGELFF
TRBJ2-7 | TRBV29-1 | CSVIRDTSYEQYF
TRBJ2-5 | TRBV9 | CASSPRTSSSETQYF
TRBJ2-2 | TRBV5-1 | CASSEEPAGLYTGELFF
TRBJ2-7 | TRBV27 | CASSLSGGPYEQYF
TRBJ2-7 | TRBV30 | CAWTNQRGLADYEQYF
TRBJ1-2 | TRBV5-4 | CASSLVRDRGDGYTF
TRBJ2-1 | TRBV5-1 | CASSFGGSSYNEQFF
TRBJ1-1 | TRBV28 | CASDARMGNTEAFF
TRBJ2-7 | TRBV11-2 | CASSATGVGEQYF
TRBJ2-6 | TRBV5-1 | CASSPTSGRASGANVLTF
TRBJ2-3 | TRBV5-1 | CASSQAGVGTGTQYF
TRBJ1-3 | TRBV15 | CATSRDRGSGNTIYF
TRBJ2-5 | TRBV5-1 | CASAPLGNSGRSPETQYF
TRBJ2-7 | TRBV7-2 | CASSFFSGYEQYF
TRBJ2-7 | TRBV6-1 | CASSLRTVSYVEQYF
TRBJ1-4 | TRBV25-1 | CASSQGTGALRKLFF
TRBJ2-7 | TRBV6-5 | CASSRTGTVEQYF
TRBJ2-3 | TRBV18 | CASSHPQENTDTQYF
TRBJ2-5 | TRBV5-1 | CASSLVGQGPETQYF
TRBJ1-1 | TRBV5-1 | CASSLGLTGVQTEAFF
TRBJ2-7 | TRBV7-9 | CASSSTGGRTYEQYF